Listed below are T cell receptor beta chains from one sample, sequenced in a study of STAT3 mutations in large granular lymphocyte leukemia. Generated by immunoSEQ multiplex PCR, the TCRdb table keeps only in-frame clones and is missing some. This table has approximately 31,000 clones, 70% to 90% appearing once. The sequenced material came from peripheral blood mononuclear cells. The receptor set was obtained from a man in his 60s with T-cell large granular lymphocyte leukemia. Some clones in this sample may be carry-over from other donors' samples. The conserved cysteine and the conserved F or W are not part of the CDR3 here. The size entry is marked missing in some rows and otherwise reads once, few, many or a size class.

clone_size j_call v_call cdr3_aa
NA TRBJ2-3 TRBV28 ASSPRDRGKDTQY
NA TRBJ2-5 TRBV5-4 ASTPEPSQRETQY
NA TRBJ2-6 TRBV25-1 ASSSVYGANVLT
NA TRBJ1-1 TRBV29-1 SATRDINTEAF
NA TRBJ1-1 TRBV29-1 SGMGQVYEAF
once TRBJ2-7 TRBV10-2 ASIDLGQGTSYEQY
few TRBJ1-3 TRBV5-6 ASSQDGGNTIY
NA TRBJ1-6 TRBV5-1 ASSLGPAGNNSPLH
NA TRBJ2-2 TRBV6-6 ASSSGRAGELF
NA TRBJ1-5 TRBV15 ATSPEAGSQPQH
once TRBJ1-1 TRBV5-1 ASSLSQVHGGSYANTEAF
once TRBJ1-5 TRBV7-8 ASSSYREGQPQH
NA TRBJ2-3 TRBV27 ASSWRRGDTDTQY
NA TRBJ2-3 TRBV6-6 ASRGAGSTDTQY